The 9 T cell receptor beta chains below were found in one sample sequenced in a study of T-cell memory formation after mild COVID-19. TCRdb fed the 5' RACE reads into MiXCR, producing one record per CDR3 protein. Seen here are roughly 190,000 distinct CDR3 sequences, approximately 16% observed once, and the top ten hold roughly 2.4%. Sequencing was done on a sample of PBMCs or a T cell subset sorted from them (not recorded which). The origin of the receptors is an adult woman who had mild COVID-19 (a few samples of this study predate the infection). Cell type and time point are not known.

In nucleotides, the CDR3 is TGTGCCAGCAGTGAAAACGCGGGAGGGCAGTACTTC. Translation gives CASSENAGGQYF. The V and J genes are TRBV6-1 and TRBJ2-7; 8 positions agree with TRBD2. V trimming: 2 bases; J trimming: 9 bases; junction bases outside the gene matches: 3. Germline V gene lookup returns CDR1 MNHNS and CDR2 SASEGT. The length of the CDR3 is 12 residues.

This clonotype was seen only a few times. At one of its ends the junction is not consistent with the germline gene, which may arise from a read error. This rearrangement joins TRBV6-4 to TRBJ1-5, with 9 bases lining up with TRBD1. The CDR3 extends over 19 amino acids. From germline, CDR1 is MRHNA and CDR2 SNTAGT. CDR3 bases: TGTGCCAGCAGCGTTGTACCGCTTAGGACAGGGGAATCGATCAGCCCCAGTGGATTT. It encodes CASSVVPLRTGESISPSGF.

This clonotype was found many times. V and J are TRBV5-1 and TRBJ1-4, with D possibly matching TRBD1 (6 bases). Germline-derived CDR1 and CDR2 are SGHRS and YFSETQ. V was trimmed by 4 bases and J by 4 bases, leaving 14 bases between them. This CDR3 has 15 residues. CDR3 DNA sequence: TGCGCCAGCAGCCCGACAGGACCCTTTAATGAAAAACTGTTTTTT. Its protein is CASSPTGPFNEKLFF.

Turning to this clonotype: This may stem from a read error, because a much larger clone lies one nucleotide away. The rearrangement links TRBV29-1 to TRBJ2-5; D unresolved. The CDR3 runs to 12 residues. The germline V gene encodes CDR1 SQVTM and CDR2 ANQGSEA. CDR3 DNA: TGCAGCGTTGCCCCCAAAGGAGAGGCCCAGTACTTC. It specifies CSVAPKGEAQYF.

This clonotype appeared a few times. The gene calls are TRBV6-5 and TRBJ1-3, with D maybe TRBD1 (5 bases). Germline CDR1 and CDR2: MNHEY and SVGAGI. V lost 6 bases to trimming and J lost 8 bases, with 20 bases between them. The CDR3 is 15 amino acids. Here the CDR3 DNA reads TGTGCCAGCAGACCCAAATCCAGGGTTATCGACACCATATATTTT. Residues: CASRPKSRVIDTIYF.

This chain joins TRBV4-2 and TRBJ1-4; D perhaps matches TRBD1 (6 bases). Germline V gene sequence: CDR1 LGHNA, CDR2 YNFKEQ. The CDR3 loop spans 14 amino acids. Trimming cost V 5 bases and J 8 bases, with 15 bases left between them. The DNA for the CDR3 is TGTGCCAGCAGCTACGGACAGTCGTGGGAAAAACTGTTTTTT. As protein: CASSYGQSWEKLFF.

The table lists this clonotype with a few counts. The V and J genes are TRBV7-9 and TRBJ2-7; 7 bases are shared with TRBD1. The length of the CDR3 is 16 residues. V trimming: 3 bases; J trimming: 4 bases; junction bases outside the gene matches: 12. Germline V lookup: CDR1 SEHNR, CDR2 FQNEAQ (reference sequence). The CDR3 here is CASSFHPTGWAYEQYF. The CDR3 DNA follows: TGTGCCAGCAGCTTCCATCCGACAGGGTGGGCGTACGAGCAGTACTTC. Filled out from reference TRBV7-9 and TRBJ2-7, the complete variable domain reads DTGVSQNPRHKITKRGQNVTFRCDPISEHNRLYWYRQTLGQGPEFLTYFQNEAQLEKSRLLSDRFSAERPKGSFSTLEIQRTEQGDSAMYLCASSFHPTGWAYEQYFGPGTRLTVT.

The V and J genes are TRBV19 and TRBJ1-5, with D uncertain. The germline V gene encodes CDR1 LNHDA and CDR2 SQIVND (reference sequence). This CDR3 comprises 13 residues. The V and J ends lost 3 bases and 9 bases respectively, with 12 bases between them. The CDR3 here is CASSITPIGPQHF. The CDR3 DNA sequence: TGTGCCAGTAGTATCACCCCTATCGGGCCCCAGCATTTT.

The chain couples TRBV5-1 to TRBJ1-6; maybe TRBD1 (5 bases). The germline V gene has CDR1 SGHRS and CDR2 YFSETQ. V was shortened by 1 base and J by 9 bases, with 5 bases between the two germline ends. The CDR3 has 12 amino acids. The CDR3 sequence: CASSLQGSPLHF. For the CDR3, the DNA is TGCGCCAGCAGCTTGCAGGGTTCACCCCTCCACTTT.